The clone carrying this T cell receptor (beta chain) occurred a few times. Its specificity is unknown. The data derive from a study of beta chain features in type 1 diabetes. Whole-study findings and limits: Whether TCRB rearrangement is influenced by HLA type was left unresolved in this analysis.

Each sorted population was over 95% pure. Per the germline V gene, CDR1 is GTSNPN and CDR2 is SVGIG (reference sequence). V was shortened by 1 base and J by 3 bases, with 12 bases between the two germline ends. This CDR3 has 14 amino acids. Sequencing targeted expressed TCRB transcripts, as all isolated RNA had been reverse transcribed. Libraries were prepared by immunoSEQ multiplex PCR; TCRdb keeps only in-frame clonotypes and omits some of them. The data hold roughly 610,000 clones, with roughly a sixth observed a single time. The TCR comes from a man between 18 and 35 years old in good health. The chain recombines TRBV30 with TRBJ1-2; D is unresolved. The material sequenced was naive CD4+ T cells from blood. CDR3 coding DNA: TGTGCCTGGAGTGGTTGGGGTCCGGACTATGGCTACACCTTC. Its protein is CAWSGWGPDYGYTF.